The clone carrying this T cell receptor (beta chain) is a singleton in its sample. The entry originates in a study of blood T cell repertoires in COVID-19. The germline CDR1 and CDR2 sequences are SGDLS and YYNGEE. V was cut by 0 bases and J by 2 bases, with 8 bases left in between. CDR3 length equals 14 residues. Some clones are missing from TCRdb's copy, which holds only in-frame ones; the method was immunoSEQ multiplex PCR. The table has approximately 20,000 clones, almost 90% seen once. The TCR comes from a human donor in a cohort sampled during active COVID-19. The rearrangement links TRBV9 to TRBJ1-2; D remains ambiguous. The material sequenced was peripheral blood. The CDR3 DNA sequence: TGTGCCAGCAGCGTAGATCACAAGAACTATGGCTACACCTTC. Translating gives CASSVDHKNYGYTF.